This T cell receptor (beta chain) originates from a study of shared clonotypes between healthy human individuals. TCRdb's table, derived via immunoSEQ multiplex PCR, lists solely in-frame clones and lacks some. The sample holds 750,000 to 1,000,000 clones, about 91% seen once. Trimming cost V 5 bases and J 5 bases; bases outside gene matches: 8. The CDR3 has 15 residues. Germline assignment: CDR1 MDHEN and CDR2 SYDVKM. Terminally differentiated effector memory CD45RA+ cells were left out of the naive CD8 fraction, which was CD45RO-negative and positively selected for CCR7. Broader study findings: Some naive CD4 clonotypes, roughly 4.8%, turned up in common across four donors.

About this clone itself: The antigen is not known.

This TCR came from a man aged 30 to 45 in good health. The genes are TRBV28 and TRBJ2-2, with TRBD2 identical over 7 bases. Material: naive CD8+ T cells sorted from blood. This CDR3 is CASSLFQGGTGELFF. CDR3 in DNA: TGTGCCAGCAGTCTTTTTCAGGGAGGGACCGGGGAGCTGTTTTTT.